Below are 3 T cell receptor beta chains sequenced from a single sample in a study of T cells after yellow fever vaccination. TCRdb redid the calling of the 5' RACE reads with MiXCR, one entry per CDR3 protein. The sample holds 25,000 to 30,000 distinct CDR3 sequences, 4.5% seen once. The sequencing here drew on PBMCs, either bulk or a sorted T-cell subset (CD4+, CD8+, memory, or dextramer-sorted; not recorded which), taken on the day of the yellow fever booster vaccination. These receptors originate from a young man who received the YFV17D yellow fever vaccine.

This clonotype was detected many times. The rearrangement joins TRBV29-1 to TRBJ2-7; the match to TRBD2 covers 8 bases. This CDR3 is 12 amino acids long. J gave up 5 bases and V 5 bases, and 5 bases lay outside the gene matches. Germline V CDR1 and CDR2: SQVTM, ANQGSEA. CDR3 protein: CSVQAGADEQYF. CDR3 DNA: TGCAGCGTTCAAGCGGGGGCGGACGAGCAGTACTTC.

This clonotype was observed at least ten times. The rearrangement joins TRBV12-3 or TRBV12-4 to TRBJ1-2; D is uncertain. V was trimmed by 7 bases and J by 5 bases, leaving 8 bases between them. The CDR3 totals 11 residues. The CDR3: CASKRAYGYTF. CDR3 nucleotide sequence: TGTGCCAGCAAAAGAGCGTATGGCTACACCTTC.

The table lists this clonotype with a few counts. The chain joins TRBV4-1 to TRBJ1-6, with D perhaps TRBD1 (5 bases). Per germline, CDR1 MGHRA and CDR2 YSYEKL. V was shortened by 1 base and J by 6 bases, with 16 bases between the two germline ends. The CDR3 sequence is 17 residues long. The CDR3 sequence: CASSQVLRGARNSPLHF. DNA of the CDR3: TGCGCCAGCAGCCAAGTATTGAGAGGGGCTCGTAATTCACCCCTCCACTTT.